The sequence of this T cell receptor beta chain was determined in a study of blood T cells in healthy people across ages. Study observations and caveats: Estimated diversity that came from one million T cells was considered an underestimate.

The authors ran a second PCR of about 6 to 11 cycles using a sample-barcoded 5' primer and a J-beta primer mix. The authors tagged each cDNA molecule using a template-switch adaptor with 12 random nucleotides. Each of the samples gave a minimum of 2.5 million paired-end reads that contained CDR3. TCRdb redid the calling of the 5' RACE reads with MiXCR, one entry per CDR3 protein. The sample yields around 900,000 distinct CDR3 sequences, about 51% seen once. CDR1 MNHEY and CDR2 SMNVEV come from the germline V gene (reference sequence). V dropped 6 bases and J dropped 5 bases, with 16 bases sitting between them. The CDR3 is 14 amino acids. This clonotype occurred a few times. The antigen is undetermined.

The specimen was blood. This TCR was recovered from a woman aged 55-75 years in good health. The V gene is TRBV27, the J gene TRBJ1-2; TRBD1 is a possible D gene (5 bases). In DNA, the CDR3 is TGTGCCAGCAGCCCGGGACGGTTTTTTTATGGCTACACCTTC. Its translation: CASSPGRFFYGYTF.